A single sample is the source of the 24 T cell receptor beta chains below, sequenced in a study of blood T cell repertoires in COVID-19. Here immunoSEQ multiplex PCR was the method, and the copy in TCRdb shows in-frame clones only, minus some. The top ten clones hold under 7% of a sample with 30,000 to 40,000 clones, approximately 91% of them seen once. The sample consisted of peripheral blood. The receptors here all came from a human donor in a cohort sampled during active COVID-19.

V usage is TRBV21-1 and J usage is TRBJ2-5; TRBD2 was called by the table and not checked on the DNA. TRBV21-1 is a recognized pseudogene. The CDR3 contains 16 residues. CDR3 nucleotide sequence: TGTGCCAGCAGCATCGGACTAGAAGAAGATCAAGAGACCCAGTACTTC. Encoded protein: CASSIGLEEDQETQYF.

This chain links TRBV5-6 with TRBJ1-6; 8 bases fit TRBD1. The CDR3 is 14 amino acids. The germline CDR1 and CDR2 sequences are SGHDT and YYEEEE. The ends lost 4 bases at V and 7 bases at J; junction bases unmatched: 4. CDR3 in amino acids: CASSPGQGNSPLHF. CDR3 in DNA: TGTGCCAGCAGCCCCGGACAGGGAAATTCACCCCTCCACTTT.

The rearrangement uses TRBV9 and TRBJ1-3; D uncertain. V was trimmed by 4 bases and J by 1 base, leaving 15 bases between them. CDR1 and CDR2 (germline): SGDLS, YYNGEE. The CDR3 loop spans 16 amino acids. CDR3 sequence reads: CASSSIKIRSGNTIYF. The CDR3 nucleotides read TGTGCCAGCAGCTCGATAAAGATCCGGTCTGGAAACACCATATATTTT.

The chain is built from TRBV3-1 (or the pseudogene TRBV3-2) and TRBJ1-5; D is perhaps TRBD1 (6 bases). CDR1 is LGHDT and CDR2 is YNNKEL in the germline V gene (reference sequence). The V end lost 0 bases, the J end lost 2 bases, and 11 bases lay between the germline ends. The CDR3 has 16 amino acids. CDR3 region: CASSQETGWGNQPQHF. The CDR3 region has the DNA TGTGCCAGCAGCCAAGAAACAGGGTGGGGCAATCAGCCCCAGCATTTT.

The rearrangement uses TRBV7-2 and TRBJ1-2; no clear D gene. The CDR3 is made up of 12 amino acids. Germline loops: CDR1 SGHTA, CDR2 FQGNSA. V was clipped by 5 bases and J by 5 bases, with 9 bases between them. Written as DNA, the CDR3 is TGTGCCAGCAGCCCAGGTTTTTATGGCTACACCTTC. Translated, it gives CASSPGFYGYTF.

The V gene is TRBV18, the J gene TRBJ1-4, with 9 nucleotides matching TRBD1. Germline CDR1 KGHSH, CDR2 LQKENI. With 2 bases clipped from V and 8 bases from J, the junction kept 0 bases outside the gene matches. This CDR3 has 13 residues. CDR3 in DNA: TGTGCCAGCTCACCAGACAGGGGGGAAAAACTGTTTTTT. As protein: CASSPDRGEKLFF.

The chain recombines TRBV19 with TRBJ1-5, with 8 bases identical to TRBD1. Losses at the gene ends were 6 bases for V and 2 bases for J; bases not matched to a gene: 3. In germline, CDR1 is LNHDA, CDR2 SQIVND (reference sequence). The length of the CDR3 is 14 residues. The CDR3 protein is CASSPQGGNQPQHF. CDR3 in DNA: TGTGCCAGTAGCCCACAGGGGGGCAATCAGCCCCAGCATTTT.

V usage is TRBV13 and J usage is TRBJ2-5; possible D gene TRBD2, 6 bases. CDR1 is PRHDT and CDR2 is FYEKMQ in the germline V gene (reference sequence). This CDR3 comprises 15 residues. Trimming took 2 bases from V and 7 from J, leaving 17 bases between them. The CDR3 sequence: CASSLRGTALATQYF. CDR3 nucleotide sequence: TGTGCCAGCAGCTTACGGGGGACCGCGCTTGCGACCCAGTACTTC.

The rearrangement uses TRBV28 and TRBJ2-1, with a possible D match to TRBD2 (7 bases). Germline CDR1 and CDR2: MDHEN and SYDVKM. CDR3 length equals 14 residues. Trimming pared 9 bases from V and 11 bases from J, leaving 23 bases between. Here the CDR3 DNA reads TGTGCCAGTAGCCTCATTAGGGGGGGCCCCCAGCAGTTCTTC. It specifies CASSLIRGGPQQFF. Full variable domain (rest looked up from reference TRBV28 and TRBJ2-1): DVKVTQSSRYLVKRTGEKVFLECVQDMDHENMFWYRQDPGLGLRLIYFSYDVKMKEKGDIPEGYSVSREKKERFSLILESASTNQTSMYLCASSLIRGGPQQFFGPGTRLTVL.

This chain links TRBV24-1 with TRBJ2-2; 12 nucleotides match TRBD2. There are 16 residues in the CDR3. Germline V gives CDR1 KGHDR, CDR2 SFDVKD. Trimming removed 4 bases from V and 5 bases from J; junction bases left unmatched: 4. CDR3 sequence reads: CATSEKLAGGTGELFF. For the CDR3, the DNA is TGTGCCACCAGTGAAAAACTAGCGGGAGGTACCGGGGAGCTGTTTTTT.

The gene calls are TRBV10-3 and TRBJ2-1; D not certain. The CDR3 runs to 12 residues. The V end was cut by 5 bases, the J end by 5 bases, with 7 bases between. CDR1 and CDR2 from the germline V gene are ENHRY and SYGVKD. The CDR3 sequence: CAISWLDNEQFF. The CDR3 DNA is TGTGCCATCAGTTGGTTAGACAATGAGCAGTTCTTC.

This chain links TRBV4-2 with TRBJ2-7; 12 nucleotides agree with TRBD2. Germline V gene data show CDR1 as LGHNA and CDR2 as YNFKEQ. This CDR3 is 16 amino acids long. Trimming at V came to 1 base and at J to 0 bases, leaving 1 base not matched to a gene. This CDR3 reads CASSQGTSGDSYEQYV. CDR3 DNA sequence: TGTGCCAGCAGCCAAGGGACTAGCGGGGACTCCTACGAGCAGTACGTC.

CDR3 nucleotides: TGTGCCAGCAGCGTAGTTCCGGGTGAGCAGTTCTTC. Its translation is CASSVVPGEQFF. This chain connects TRBV9 to TRBJ2-1, with no clear D. The CDR3 is 12 residues long. With 0 bases removed from V and 9 bases from J, the gap between germline ends came to 7 bases. CDR1 and CDR2 (germline): SGDLS, YYNGEE.

This chain links TRBV6-6 with TRBJ1-5, with D perhaps matching TRBD1 (6 bases). This CDR3 contains 15 residues. CDR1 MNHNY and CDR2 SVGAGI come from the germline V gene (reference sequence). V lost 0 bases, J lost 4 bases, and 10 bases lay in between. For the CDR3, the DNA is TGTGCCAGCAGTTACTCCGAACAGGGTAATCAGCCCCAGCATTTT. Translation gives CASSYSEQGNQPQHF.

The chain joins TRBV4-2 to TRBJ1-4, with D perhaps TRBD1 (5 bases). Trimming shortened V by 0 bases and J by 1 base, and 15 bases separated the two germline ends. This CDR3 region has 18 residues. From germline, CDR1 is LGHNA and CDR2 YNFKEQ. The DNA for the CDR3 is TGTGCCAGCAGCCAAGAACCGGGGCTGGGGGGAACTAATGAAAAACTGTTTTTT. Translated: CASSQEPGLGGTNEKLFF.

This CDR3 reads CASSPPTAQNTEAFF. The CDR3, as DNA: TGTGCCAGCTCACCACCGACAGCACAGAACACTGAAGCTTTCTTT. The J gene is TRBJ1-1, the V gene TRBV18, with a possible D match to TRBD1 (5 bases). The germline gives CDR1 KGHSH, CDR2 LQKENI. V was cut by 0 bases and J by 1 base, with 9 bases left in between. The CDR3 is made up of 15 amino acids.

The chain employs TRBV28 and TRBJ1-1; 12 positions agree with TRBD1. The CDR3 totals 13 residues. In germline, CDR1 is MDHEN, CDR2 SYDVKM. V trimming: 6 bases; J trimming: 6 bases; junction bases outside the gene matches: 2. This CDR3 is CASRGQGASEAFF. CDR3 DNA: TGTGCCAGCAGGGGACAGGGGGCTTCTGAAGCTTTCTTT. The variable domain in full, completed from reference TRBV28 and TRBJ1-1, reads DVKVTQSSRYLVKRTGEKVFLECVQDMDHENMFWYRQDPGLGLRLIYFSYDVKMKEKGDIPEGYSVSREKKERFSLILESASTNQTSMYLCASRGQGASEAFFGQGTRLTVV.

V gene TRBV5-1 combines with J gene TRBJ1-2, with a possible D match to TRBD1 (5 bases). CDR1 and CDR2 (germline): SGHRS, YFSETQ. V was pared by 5 bases and J by 3 bases, with 11 bases between. CDR3 length: 13 amino acids. The CDR3 DNA is TGCGCCAGCAGTCAGGGATTGGACTATGGCTACACCTTC. Residues: CASSQGLDYGYTF.

The chain couples TRBV5-4 to TRBJ2-7, with 10 bases identical to TRBD1. Germline CDR1 is SGHNT and CDR2 is YYREEE (reference sequence). V shed 4 bases, J shed 1 base, and the junction held 5 bases outside the gene matches. There are 15 residues in the CDR3. The CDR3 DNA reads TGTGCCAGCAGCCCGGACAGGGGGGATTCCTACGAGCAGTACGTC. Translation gives CASSPDRGDSYEQYV.

The V and J genes are TRBV28 and TRBJ2-3, with 10 nucleotides matching TRBD2. Trimming cost V 6 bases and J 2 bases; bases outside gene matches: 11. CDR3 length equals 17 residues. Germline loops: CDR1 MDHEN, CDR2 SYDVKM. The CDR3 DNA sequence: TGTGCCAGCAGCCCGCTTAAACTAGCGGGGATCACAGATACGCAGTATTTT. Its protein product is CASSPLKLAGITDTQYF.

The gene calls are TRBV5-1 and TRBJ1-1, with D tentatively TRBD1 (5 bases). Trimming pared 4 bases from V and 4 bases from J, leaving 14 bases between. The CDR3 is made up of 14 amino acids. In germline, CDR1 is SGHRS, CDR2 YFSETQ. The CDR3 here is CASSLSTGGTEAFF. CDR3 nucleotides: TGCGCCAGCAGCCTCTCCACGGGGGGCACTGAAGCTTTCTTT. Using reference TRBV5-1 and TRBJ1-1 for the parts outside the CDR3, the full variable domain is KAGVTQTPRYLIKTRGQQVTLSCSPISGHRSVSWYQQTPGQGLQFLFEYFSETQRNKGNFPGRFSGRQFSNSRSEMNVSTLELGDSALYLCASSLSTGGTEAFFGQGTRLTVV.

The chain links TRBV9 to TRBJ1-6; unclear D gene. The CDR3 length is 16 residues. Germline CDR1 and CDR2: SGDLS and YYNGEE. Trimming left V 0 bases short and J 3 bases short, with 10 bases between. For the CDR3, the DNA is TGTGCCAGCAGCGTAGGGGAGGGATTCTATAATTCACCCCTCCACTTT. Translated, it gives CASSVGEGFYNSPLHF.

The rearrangement links TRBV7-2 to TRBJ2-3; 16 positions agree with TRBD2. The V gene end was trimmed by 5 bases and the J gene end by 4 bases; junction bases not matched to a gene: 9. CDR3 size: 18 residues. From germline, CDR1 is SGHTA and CDR2 FQGNSA. The CDR3 loop is CASSGTSGGAVGADTQYF. The CDR3 region has the DNA TGTGCCAGCAGCGGGACTAGCGGGGGGGCAGTAGGGGCAGATACGCAGTATTTT.

The V and J genes are TRBV3-1 (or the pseudogene TRBV3-2) and TRBJ1-5; no definite D call. Germline CDR1 reads LGHDT; CDR2 reads YNNKEL (reference sequence). V lost 8 bases and J lost 4, with 9 bases in between. The length of the CDR3 is 12 residues. CDR3 loop: CASSSPNQPQHF. CDR3 coding DNA: TGTGCCAGCTCCTCCCCTAATCAGCCCCAGCATTTT.